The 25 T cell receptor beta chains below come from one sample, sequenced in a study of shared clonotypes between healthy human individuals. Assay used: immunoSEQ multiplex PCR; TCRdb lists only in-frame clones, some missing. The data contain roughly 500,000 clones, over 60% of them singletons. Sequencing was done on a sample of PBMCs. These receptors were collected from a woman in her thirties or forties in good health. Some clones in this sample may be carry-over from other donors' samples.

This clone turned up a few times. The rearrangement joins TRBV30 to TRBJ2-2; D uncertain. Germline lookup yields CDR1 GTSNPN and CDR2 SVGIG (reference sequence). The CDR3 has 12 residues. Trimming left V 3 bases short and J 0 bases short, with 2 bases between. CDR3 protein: CAWRPNTGELFF. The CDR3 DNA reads TGTGCCTGGAGACCGAACACCGGGGAGCTGTTTTTT.

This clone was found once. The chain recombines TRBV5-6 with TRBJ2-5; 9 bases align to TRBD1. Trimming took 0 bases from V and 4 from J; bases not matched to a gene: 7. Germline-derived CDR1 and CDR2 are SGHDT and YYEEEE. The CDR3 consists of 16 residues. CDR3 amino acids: CASSLVDRGLRETQYF. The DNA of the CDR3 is TGTGCCAGCAGCTTGGTGGACAGGGGTTTGAGAGAGACCCAGTACTTC.

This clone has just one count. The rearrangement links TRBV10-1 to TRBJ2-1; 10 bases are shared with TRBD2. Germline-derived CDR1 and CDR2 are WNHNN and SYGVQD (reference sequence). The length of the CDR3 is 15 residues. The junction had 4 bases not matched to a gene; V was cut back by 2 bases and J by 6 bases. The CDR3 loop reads CASSEASGGRNEQFF. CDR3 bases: TGCGCCAGCAGTGAGGCTAGCGGGGGACGCAATGAGCAGTTCTTC.

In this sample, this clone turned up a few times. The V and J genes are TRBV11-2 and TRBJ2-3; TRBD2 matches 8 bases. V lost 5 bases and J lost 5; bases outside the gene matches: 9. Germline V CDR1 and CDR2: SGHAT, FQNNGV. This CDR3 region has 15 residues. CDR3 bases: TGTGCCAGCAGCCCGGGGCCGGCGGGAGGAGATACGCAGTATTTT. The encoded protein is CASSPGPAGGDTQYF.

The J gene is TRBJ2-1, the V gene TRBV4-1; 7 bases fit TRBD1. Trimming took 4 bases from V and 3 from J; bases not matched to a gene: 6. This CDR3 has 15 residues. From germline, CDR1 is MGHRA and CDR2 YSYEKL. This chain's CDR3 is CASSRYRGFYNEQFF. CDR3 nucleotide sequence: TGCGCCAGCAGCCGGTACAGGGGATTCTACAATGAGCAGTTCTTC.

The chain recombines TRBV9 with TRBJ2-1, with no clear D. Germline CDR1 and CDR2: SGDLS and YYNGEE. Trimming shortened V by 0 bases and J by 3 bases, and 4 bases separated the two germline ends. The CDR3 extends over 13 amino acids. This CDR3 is CASSVGIYNEQFF. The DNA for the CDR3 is TGTGCCAGCAGCGTAGGGATCTACAATGAGCAGTTCTTC. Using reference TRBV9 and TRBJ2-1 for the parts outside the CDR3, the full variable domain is DSGVTQTPKHLITATGQRVTLRCSPRSGDLSVYWYQQSLDQGLQFLIQYYNGEERAKGNILERFSAQQFPDLHSELNLSSLELGDSALYFCASSVGIYNEQFFGPGTRLTVL.

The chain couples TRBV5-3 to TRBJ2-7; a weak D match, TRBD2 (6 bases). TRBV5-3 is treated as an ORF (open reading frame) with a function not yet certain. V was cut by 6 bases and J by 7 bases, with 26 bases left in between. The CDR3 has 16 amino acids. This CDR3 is CARKPRDFASEREQYF. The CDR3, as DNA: TGTGCCAGAAAACCCCGGGACTTTGCATCCGAAAGGGAGCAGTACTTC.

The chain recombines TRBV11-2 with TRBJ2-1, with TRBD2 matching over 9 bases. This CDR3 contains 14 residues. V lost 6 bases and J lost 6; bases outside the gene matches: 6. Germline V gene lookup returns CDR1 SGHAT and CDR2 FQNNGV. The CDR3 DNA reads TGTGCCAGCAGGCGAGGACTAGCGTTCAATGAGCAGTTCTTC. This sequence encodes CASRRGLAFNEQFF.

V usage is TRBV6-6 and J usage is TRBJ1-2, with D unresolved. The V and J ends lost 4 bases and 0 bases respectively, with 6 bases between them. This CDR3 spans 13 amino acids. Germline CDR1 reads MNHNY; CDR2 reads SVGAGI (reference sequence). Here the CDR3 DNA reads TGTGCCAGCAGTTCTTCCCCTAACTATGGCTACACCTTC. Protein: CASSSSPNYGYTF.

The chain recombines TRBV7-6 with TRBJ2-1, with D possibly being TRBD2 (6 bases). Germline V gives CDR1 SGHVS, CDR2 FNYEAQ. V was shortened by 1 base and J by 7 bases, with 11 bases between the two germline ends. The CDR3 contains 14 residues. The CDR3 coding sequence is TGTGCCAGCAGCTTAGGGGGACGGGGGAATGAGCAGTTCTTC. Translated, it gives CASSLGGRGNEQFF. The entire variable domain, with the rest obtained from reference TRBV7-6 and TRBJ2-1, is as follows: GAGVSQSPRYKVTKRGQDVALRCDPISGHVSLYWYRQALGQGPEFLTYFNYEAQQDKSGLPNDRFSAERPEGSISTLTIQRTEQRDSAMYRCASSLGGRGNEQFFGPGTRLTVL.

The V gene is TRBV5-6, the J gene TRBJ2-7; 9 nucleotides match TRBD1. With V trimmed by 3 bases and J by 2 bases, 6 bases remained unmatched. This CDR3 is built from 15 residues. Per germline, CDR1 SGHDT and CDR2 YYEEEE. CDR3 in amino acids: CASSSRWTGAYEQYF. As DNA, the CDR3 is TGTGCCAGCAGCTCTCGGTGGACAGGGGCCTACGAGCAGTACTTC.

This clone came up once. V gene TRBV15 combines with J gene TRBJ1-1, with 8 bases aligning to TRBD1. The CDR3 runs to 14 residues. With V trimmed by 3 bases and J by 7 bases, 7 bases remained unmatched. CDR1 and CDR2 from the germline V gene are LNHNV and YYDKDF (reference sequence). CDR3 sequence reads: CATSRDRATLEAFF. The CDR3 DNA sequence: TGTGCCACCAGCAGGGACAGGGCGACCCTTGAAGCTTTCTTT.

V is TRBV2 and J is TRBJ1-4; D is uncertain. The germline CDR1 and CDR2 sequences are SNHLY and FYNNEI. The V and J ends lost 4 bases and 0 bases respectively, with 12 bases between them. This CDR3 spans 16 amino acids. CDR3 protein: CASSGVSASTNEKLFF. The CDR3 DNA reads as TGTGCCAGCAGTGGTGTTTCGGCGTCAACTAATGAAAAACTGTTTTTT.

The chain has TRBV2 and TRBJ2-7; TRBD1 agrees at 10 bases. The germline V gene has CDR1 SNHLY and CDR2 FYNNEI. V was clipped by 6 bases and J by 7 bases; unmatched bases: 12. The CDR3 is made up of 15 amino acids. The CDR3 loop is CASSETEGQGWEQYF. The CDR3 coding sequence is TGTGCCAGCAGCGAAACTGAGGGACAGGGGTGGGAGCAGTACTTC.

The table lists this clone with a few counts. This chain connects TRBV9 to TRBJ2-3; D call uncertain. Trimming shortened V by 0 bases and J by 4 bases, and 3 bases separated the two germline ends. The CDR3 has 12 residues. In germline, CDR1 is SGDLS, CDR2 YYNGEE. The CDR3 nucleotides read TGTGCCAGCAGCGTAGACGCAGATACGCAGTATTTT. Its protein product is CASSVDADTQYF.

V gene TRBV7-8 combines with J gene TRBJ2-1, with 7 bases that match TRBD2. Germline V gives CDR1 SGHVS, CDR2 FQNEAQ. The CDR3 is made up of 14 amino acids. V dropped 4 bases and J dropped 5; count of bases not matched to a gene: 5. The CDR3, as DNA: TGTGCCAGCAGCTCCTTGCGGGGGAACAATGAGCAGTTCTTC. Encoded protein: CASSSLRGNNEQFF.

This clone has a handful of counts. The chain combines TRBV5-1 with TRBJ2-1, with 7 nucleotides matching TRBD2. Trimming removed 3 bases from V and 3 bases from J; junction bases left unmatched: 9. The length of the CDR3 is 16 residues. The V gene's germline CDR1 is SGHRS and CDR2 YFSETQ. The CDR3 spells CASSSEVGGYYNEQFF. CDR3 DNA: TGCGCCAGCAGCTCGGAGGTGGGAGGGTACTACAATGAGCAGTTCTTC.

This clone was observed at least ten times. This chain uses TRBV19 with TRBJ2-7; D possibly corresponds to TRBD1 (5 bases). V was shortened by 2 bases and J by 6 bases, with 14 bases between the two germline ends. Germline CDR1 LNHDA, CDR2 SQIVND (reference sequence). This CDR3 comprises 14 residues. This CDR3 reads CASSILLGQAEQYF. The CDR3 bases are TGTGCCAGTAGTATATTGCTGGGGCAGGCCGAGCAGTACTTC.

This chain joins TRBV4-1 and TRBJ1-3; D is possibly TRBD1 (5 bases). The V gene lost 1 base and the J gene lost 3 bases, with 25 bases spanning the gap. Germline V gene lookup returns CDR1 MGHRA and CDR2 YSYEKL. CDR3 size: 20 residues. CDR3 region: CASSQVPVGRLGGIGNTIYF. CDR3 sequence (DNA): TGCGCCAGCAGCCAAGTTCCCGTGGGCAGGCTTGGGGGTATTGGAAACACCATATATTTT.

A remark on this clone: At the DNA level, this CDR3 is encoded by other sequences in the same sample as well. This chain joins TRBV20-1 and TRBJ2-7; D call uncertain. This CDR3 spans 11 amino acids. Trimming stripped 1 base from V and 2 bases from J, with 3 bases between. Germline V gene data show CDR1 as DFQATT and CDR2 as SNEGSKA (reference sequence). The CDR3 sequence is CSARGTYEQYF. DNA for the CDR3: TGCAGTGCTAGAGGGACCTACGAGCAGTACTTC.

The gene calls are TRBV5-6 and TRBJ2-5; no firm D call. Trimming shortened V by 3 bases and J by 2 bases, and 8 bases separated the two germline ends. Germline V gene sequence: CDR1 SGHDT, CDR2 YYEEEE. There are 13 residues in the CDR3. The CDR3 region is CASSWNPQETQYF. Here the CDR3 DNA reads TGTGCCAGCAGCTGGAACCCTCAAGAGACCCAGTACTTC. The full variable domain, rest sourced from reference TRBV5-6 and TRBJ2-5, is DAGVTQSPTHLIKTRGQQVTLRCSPKSGHDTVSWYQQALGQGPQFIFQYYEEEERQRGNFPDRFSGHQFPNYSSELNVNALLLGDSALYLCASSWNPQETQYFGPGTRLLVL.

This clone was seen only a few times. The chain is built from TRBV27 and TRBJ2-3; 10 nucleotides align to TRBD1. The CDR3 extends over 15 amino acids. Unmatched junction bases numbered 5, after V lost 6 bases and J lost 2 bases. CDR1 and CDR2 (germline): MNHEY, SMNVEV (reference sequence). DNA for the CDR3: TGTGCCAGCAGCTGGGGGACAGGGGCCACAGATACGCAGTATTTT. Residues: CASSWGTGATDTQYF.

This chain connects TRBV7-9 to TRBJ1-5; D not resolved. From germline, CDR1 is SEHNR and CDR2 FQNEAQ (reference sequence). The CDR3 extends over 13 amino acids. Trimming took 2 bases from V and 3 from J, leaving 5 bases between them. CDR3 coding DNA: TGTGCCAGCAGCTTAACGGACAATCAGCCCCAGCATTTT. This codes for CASSLTDNQPQHF.

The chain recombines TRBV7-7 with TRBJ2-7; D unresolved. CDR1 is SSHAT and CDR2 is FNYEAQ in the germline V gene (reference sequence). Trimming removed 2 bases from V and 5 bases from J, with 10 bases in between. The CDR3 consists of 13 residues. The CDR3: CASSLSGVDEQYF. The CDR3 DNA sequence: TGTGCCAGCAGCTTAAGTGGGGTGGACGAGCAGTACTTC.

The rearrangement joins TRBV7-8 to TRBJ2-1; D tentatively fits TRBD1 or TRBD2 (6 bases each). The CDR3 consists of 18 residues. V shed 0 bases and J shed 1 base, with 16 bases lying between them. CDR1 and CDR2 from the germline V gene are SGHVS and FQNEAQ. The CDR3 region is CASSLARGGGRSYNEQFF. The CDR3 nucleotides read TGTGCCAGCAGCTTAGCGCGGGGTGGGGGGCGGTCCTACAATGAGCAGTTCTTC.